The entry that follows covers one TCR beta chain sequence. The antigen remains undetermined. V lost 4 bases, J lost 3 bases, and 3 bases stayed unmatched. This CDR3 has 14 residues. Germline V lookup: CDR1 SGHTA, CDR2 FQGNSA. This sample is drawn from a study of T cell repertoires in cytomegalovirus infection. Study summary: Public TCR beta signatures provided an indication of both CMV infection and a matching HLA type. Whole-study results and caveats: The cumulative frequency of public TCR beta families distinguished individuals who carried CMV together with the relevant HLA. What dominated the ex vivo response were HLA-C-restricted CMV-specific TCR beta clonotypes.

Using its own MiXCR run on the reads, TCRdb lists one record per CDR3 protein. The sample carries about 330,000 distinct CDR3 sequences, 9.5% recorded once. Sequenced material: PBMCs. The TCR comes from a human donor in good health (CMV status not recorded). Some clones in this sample may be carry-over from other donors' samples. The V gene is TRBV7-2, the J gene TRBJ2-7, with TRBD1 matching 10 bases. The CDR3 sequence is CASSWDRGGYEQYF. CDR3 DNA sequence: TGTGCCAGCAGCTGGGACAGGGGTGGCTACGAGCAGTACTTC.